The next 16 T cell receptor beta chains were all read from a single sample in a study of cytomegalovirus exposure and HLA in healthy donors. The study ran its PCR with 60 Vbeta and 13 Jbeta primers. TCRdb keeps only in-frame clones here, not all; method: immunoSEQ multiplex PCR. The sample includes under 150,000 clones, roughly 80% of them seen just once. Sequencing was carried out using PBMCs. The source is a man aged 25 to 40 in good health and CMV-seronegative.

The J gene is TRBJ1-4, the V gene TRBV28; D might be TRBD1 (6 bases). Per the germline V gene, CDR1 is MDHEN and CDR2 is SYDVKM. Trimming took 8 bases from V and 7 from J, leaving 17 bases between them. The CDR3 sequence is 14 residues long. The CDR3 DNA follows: TGTGCCAGCCATGGGACAATAGATCGTGAAAAACTGTTTTTT. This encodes CASHGTIDREKLFF. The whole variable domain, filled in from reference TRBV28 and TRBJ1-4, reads DVKVTQSSRYLVKRTGEKVFLECVQDMDHENMFWYRQDPGLGLRLIYFSYDVKMKEKGDIPEGYSVSREKKERFSLILESASTNQTSMYLCASHGTIDREKLFFGSGTQLSVL.

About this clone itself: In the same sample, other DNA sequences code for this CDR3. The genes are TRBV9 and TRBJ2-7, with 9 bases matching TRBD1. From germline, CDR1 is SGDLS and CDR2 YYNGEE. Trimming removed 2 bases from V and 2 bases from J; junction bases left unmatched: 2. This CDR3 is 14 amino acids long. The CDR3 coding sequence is TGTGCCAGCAGCGTGGGACAGGGTACCTACGAGCAGTACTTC. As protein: CASSVGQGTYEQYF.

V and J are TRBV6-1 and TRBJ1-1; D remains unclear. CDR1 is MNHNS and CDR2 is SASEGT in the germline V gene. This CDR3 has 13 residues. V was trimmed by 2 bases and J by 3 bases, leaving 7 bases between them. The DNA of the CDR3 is TGTGCCAGCAGTGAAAACTTGGACACTGAAGCTTTCTTT. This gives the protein CASSENLDTEAFF.

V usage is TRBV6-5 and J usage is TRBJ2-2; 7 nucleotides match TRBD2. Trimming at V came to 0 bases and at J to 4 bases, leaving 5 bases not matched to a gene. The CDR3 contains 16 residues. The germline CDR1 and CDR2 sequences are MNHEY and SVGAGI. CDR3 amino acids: CASSYSGGSGTGELFF. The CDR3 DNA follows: TGTGCCAGCAGTTACTCCGGCGGGAGTGGCACCGGGGAGCTGTTTTTT.

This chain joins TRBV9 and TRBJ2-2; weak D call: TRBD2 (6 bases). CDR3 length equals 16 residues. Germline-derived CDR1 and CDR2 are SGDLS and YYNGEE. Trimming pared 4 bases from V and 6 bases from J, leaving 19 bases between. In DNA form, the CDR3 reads TGTGCCAGCAGCATCACTATGTCGCGGGGATCCGGGGAGCTGTTTTTT. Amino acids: CASSITMSRGSGELFF.

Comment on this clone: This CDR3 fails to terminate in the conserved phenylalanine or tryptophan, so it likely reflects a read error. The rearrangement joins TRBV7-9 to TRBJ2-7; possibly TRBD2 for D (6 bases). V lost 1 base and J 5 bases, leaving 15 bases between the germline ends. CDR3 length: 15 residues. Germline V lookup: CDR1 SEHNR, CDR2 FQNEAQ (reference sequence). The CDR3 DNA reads TGTGCCAGCAGCTTAGTCCCCGGGGACTCTAACGAGCAGTACCTC. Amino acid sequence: CASSLVPGDSNEQYL.

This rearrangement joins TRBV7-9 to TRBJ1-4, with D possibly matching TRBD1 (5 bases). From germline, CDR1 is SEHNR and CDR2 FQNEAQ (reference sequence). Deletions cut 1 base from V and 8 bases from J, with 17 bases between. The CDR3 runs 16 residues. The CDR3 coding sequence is TGTGCCAGCAGCTTAGGTTTGGGCGACAGTGGGGAAAAACTGTTTTTT. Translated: CASSLGLGDSGEKLFF.

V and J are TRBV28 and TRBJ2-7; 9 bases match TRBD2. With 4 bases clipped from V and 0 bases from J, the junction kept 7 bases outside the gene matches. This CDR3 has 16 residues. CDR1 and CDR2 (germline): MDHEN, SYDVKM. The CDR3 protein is CASSSPSGDISYEQYF. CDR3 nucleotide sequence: TGTGCCAGCAGTTCCCCTAGCGGGGACATCTCCTACGAGCAGTACTTC. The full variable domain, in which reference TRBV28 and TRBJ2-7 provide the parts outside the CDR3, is DVKVTQSSRYLVKRTGEKVFLECVQDMDHENMFWYRQDPGLGLRLIYFSYDVKMKEKGDIPEGYSVSREKKERFSLILESASTNQTSMYLCASSSPSGDISYEQYFGPGTRLTVT.

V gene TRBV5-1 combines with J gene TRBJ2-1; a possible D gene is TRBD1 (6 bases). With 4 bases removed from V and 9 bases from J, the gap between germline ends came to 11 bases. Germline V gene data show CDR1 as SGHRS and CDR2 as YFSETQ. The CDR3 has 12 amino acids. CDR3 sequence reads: CASSDQQGEQFF. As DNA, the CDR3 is TGCGCCAGCAGCGACCAACAGGGTGAGCAGTTCTTC.

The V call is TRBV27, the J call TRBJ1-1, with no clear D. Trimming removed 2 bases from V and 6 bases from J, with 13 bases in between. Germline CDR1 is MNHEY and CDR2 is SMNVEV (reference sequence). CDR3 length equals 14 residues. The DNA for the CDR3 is TGTGCCAGCAGTTTACCAGGCATTACGGCTGAAGCTTTCTTT. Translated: CASSLPGITAEAFF.

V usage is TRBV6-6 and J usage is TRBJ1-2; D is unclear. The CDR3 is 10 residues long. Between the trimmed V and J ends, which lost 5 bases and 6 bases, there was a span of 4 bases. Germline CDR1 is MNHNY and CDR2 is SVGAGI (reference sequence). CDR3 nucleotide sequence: TGTGCCAGCAGTCGAGATGGCTACACCTTC. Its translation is CASSRDGYTF.

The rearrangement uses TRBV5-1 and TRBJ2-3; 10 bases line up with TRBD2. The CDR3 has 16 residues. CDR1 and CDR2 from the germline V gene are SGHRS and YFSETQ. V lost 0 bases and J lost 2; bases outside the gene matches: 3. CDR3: CASSLAGLAVTDTQYF. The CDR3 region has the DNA TGCGCCAGCAGCTTGGCCGGACTAGCGGTCACAGATACGCAGTATTTT.

CDR3 bases: TGTGCCAGTACCCCGACAGGAGAAGGGTATTCACCCCTCCACTTT. Translated: CASTPTGEGYSPLHF. V gene TRBV19 combines with J gene TRBJ1-6; the D gene is possibly TRBD1 (6 bases). The V gene's germline CDR1 is LNHDA and CDR2 SQIVND (reference sequence). V was cut by 7 bases and J by 8 bases, with 18 bases left in between. This CDR3 has 15 amino acids.

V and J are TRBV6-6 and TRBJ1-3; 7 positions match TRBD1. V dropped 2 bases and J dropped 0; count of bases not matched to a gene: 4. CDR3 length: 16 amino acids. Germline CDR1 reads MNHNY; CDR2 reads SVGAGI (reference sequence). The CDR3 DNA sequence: TGTGCCAGCAGTTACAAGGGGGCGAGCTCTGGAAACACCATATATTTT. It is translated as CASSYKGASSGNTIYF.

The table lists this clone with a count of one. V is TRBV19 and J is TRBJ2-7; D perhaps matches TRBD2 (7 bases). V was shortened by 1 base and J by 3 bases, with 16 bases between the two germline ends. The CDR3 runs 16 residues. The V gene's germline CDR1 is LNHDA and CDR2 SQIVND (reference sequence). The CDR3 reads CASSIALTGRDYEQYF. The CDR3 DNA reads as TGTGCCAGTAGTATAGCCCTCACAGGGAGGGACTACGAGCAGTACTTC.

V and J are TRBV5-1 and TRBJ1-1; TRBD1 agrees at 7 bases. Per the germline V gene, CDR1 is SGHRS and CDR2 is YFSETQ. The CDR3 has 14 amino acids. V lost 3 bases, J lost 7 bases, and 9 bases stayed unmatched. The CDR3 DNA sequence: TGCGCCAGCAGCTGGGCGACAGGGACCTTTGAAGCTTTCTTT. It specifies CASSWATGTFEAFF.